The sequence of this T cell receptor beta chain was determined in a study of spatial heterogeneity in lung cancer. Time point defined: sample taken at primary tumor resection. Samples came from roughly 72 TRACERx patients with untreated early-stage lung cancer. Tumor, nontumor lung or frozen PBMC supplied whole RNA, sequenced without sorting. Unique molecular identifiers, one per molecule, were present on every TCR cDNA molecule. TCRdb re-called the 5' RACE reads with MiXCR, one entry per CDR3 protein. The sample has a few thousand distinct CDR3 sequences, about 15% seen once. Germline CDR1 and CDR2: KGHSH and LQKENI. The junction had 18 bases not matched to a gene; V was cut back by 6 bases and J by 9 bases. CDR3 size: 17 residues.

This material consisted of normal lung tissue next to the tumor, taken at surgery. J is TRBJ2-3 and V is TRBV18; 10 nucleotides align to TRBD2. The receptor was isolated from a male donor with early-stage non-small cell lung cancer. CDR3 amino acids: CASSPVASGGLRETQYF. The CDR3 region has the DNA TGTGCCAGCTCCCCCGTCGCTAGCGGGGGCTTGAGAGAGACGCAGTATTTT.